The 23 T cell receptor beta chains listed next were all sequenced from one sample in a study of beta chain features in type 1 diabetes. Sequenced material consisted of expressed TCRB transcripts (all of the isolated RNA was reverse transcribed). Only in-frame clones appear in the TCRdb table, and some are missing; sequencing was by immunoSEQ multiplex PCR. The sample has roughly 310,000 clones, roughly 11% seen once; the top ten hold more than 0.015%. Sequencing used naive CD4+ T cells from blood. All receptors come from a woman between 25 and 40 years old in good health.

The J gene is TRBJ2-7, the V gene TRBV7-9, with TRBD2 matching 13 bases. The germline V gene encodes CDR1 SEHNR and CDR2 FQNEAQ (reference sequence). The CDR3 has 14 amino acids. The trim removed 5 bases at V and 3 bases at J, leaving 1 base unmatched. The CDR3 here is CASSRTSGSYEQYF. For the CDR3, the DNA is TGTGCCAGCAGCCGGACTAGCGGGAGCTACGAGCAGTACTTC.

This clone was counted between two and nine times. V usage is TRBV7-3 and J usage is TRBJ2-3; 7 bases are shared with TRBD2. The ends lost 5 bases at V and 6 bases at J; junction bases unmatched: 17. CDR3 length: 17 residues. The germline V gene encodes CDR1 SGHTA and CDR2 FQGTGA. This chain's CDR3 is CASSINMAGEGIDTQYF. The CDR3 coding sequence is TGTGCCAGCAGCATAAACATGGCGGGAGAGGGGATCGATACGCAGTATTTT.

J is TRBJ2-4 and V is TRBV29-1; TRBD1 matches at 7 bases. The germline CDR1 and CDR2 sequences are SQVTM and ANQGSEA. Trimming at V came to 0 bases and at J to 10 bases, leaving 9 bases not matched to a gene. The CDR3 has 14 amino acids. The CDR3 DNA is TGCAGCGTTGAAGATCGGCCCCGCAGGGGGATTCAGTACTTC. Translated: CSVEDRPRRGIQYF.

This clone has just a few counts. The chain recombines TRBV27 with TRBJ2-2; 8 bases line up with TRBD2. There are 14 residues in the CDR3. Germline V gene sequence: CDR1 MNHEY, CDR2 SMNVEV (reference sequence). J gave up 2 bases and V 6 bases, and 2 bases lay outside the gene matches. The CDR3 region has the DNA TGTGCCAGCAGGATAGCGGGAAACACCGGGGAGCTGTTTTTT. The encoded protein is CASRIAGNTGELFF.

The V call is TRBV6-1, the J call TRBJ2-5; D may be TRBD2 (6 bases). Trimming cost V 6 bases and J 7 bases, with 15 bases left between them. The CDR3 totals 13 residues. CDR1 is MNHNS, CDR2 SASEGT, per germline. In DNA, the CDR3 is TGTGCCAGCAGAGGGACTGACGTCTGGACCCAGTACTTC. This gives the protein CASRGTDVWTQYF.

This chain connects TRBV11-2 to TRBJ2-3; D is perhaps TRBD2 (6 bases). V was cut by 2 bases and J by 2 bases, with 11 bases left in between. Germline assignment: CDR1 SGHAT and CDR2 FQNNGV. The CDR3 spans 15 residues. In nucleotides, the CDR3 is TGTGCCAGCAGCTTAAATGCGGGACTCACAGATACGCAGTATTTT. It is translated as CASSLNAGLTDTQYF.

The CDR3 DNA is TGTGCCAGCGATTCGGGCGGGTTAAACTCCTACGAGCAGTACTTC. Translated: CASDSGGLNSYEQYF. The chain is built from TRBV28 and TRBJ2-7, with a weak D call TRBD2 (5 bases). CDR1 is MDHEN and CDR2 is SYDVKM in the germline V gene. Trimming cost V 8 bases and J 0 bases, with 17 bases left between them. This CDR3 is 15 amino acids long.

V usage is TRBV7-8 and J usage is TRBJ1-5; a weak D match, TRBD1 (6 bases). Germline CDR1 reads SGHVS; CDR2 reads FQNEAQ. The CDR3 is 14 amino acids. V lost 1 base to trimming and J lost 8 bases, with 12 bases between them. The CDR3 protein is CASSLGGGQKPQHF. In DNA, the CDR3 is TGTGCCAGCAGCTTAGGGGGGGGGCAGAAGCCCCAGCATTTT.

The chain recombines TRBV28 with TRBJ1-2; D may be TRBD1 (6 bases). Trimming removed 5 bases from V and 8 bases from J, with 21 bases in between. Germline loops: CDR1 MDHEN, CDR2 SYDVKM. The CDR3 has 15 residues. The CDR3, as DNA: TGTGCCAGCAGTCTTCCCCCCGGGCAGGGGTTCGGCTACACCTTC. It encodes CASSLPPGQGFGYTF.

This clone was detected only a few times. V gene TRBV29-1 combines with J gene TRBJ2-7; 11 bases line up with TRBD2. The CDR3 covers 15 residues. CDR1 and CDR2 (germline): SQVTM, ANQGSEA. The V segment lost 6 bases and the J segment 2 bases; nucleotides outside the gene matches: 9. The CDR3 reads CSVVGLADGTYEQYF. In DNA form, the CDR3 reads TGCAGCGTCGTGGGACTAGCGGACGGAACCTACGAGCAGTACTTC.

The chain couples TRBV9 to TRBJ2-3; 9 bases are shared with TRBD2. The CDR3 totals 14 residues. The junction had 6 bases not matched to a gene; V was cut back by 4 bases and J by 6 bases. Germline values: CDR1 SGDLS, CDR2 YYNGEE. The CDR3 nucleotides are TGTGCCAGCAGCTTAGCGGGAGCTGCGGATACGCAGTATTTT. Protein: CASSLAGAADTQYF.

This clone turned up a few times. The V and J genes are TRBV2 and TRBJ2-3; 14 positions match TRBD2. CDR1 and CDR2 from the germline V gene are SNHLY and FYNNEI. This CDR3 is built from 16 residues. V was pared by 4 bases and J by 4 bases, with 4 bases of the junction left unmatched. The CDR3 nucleotides read TGTGCCAGCAGTGTCGAGGGACTAGCGGGAGCAGATACGCAGTATTTT. It is translated as CASSVEGLAGADTQYF.

In this sample, this clone turned up a few times. The chain joins TRBV28 to TRBJ2-1; D may be TRBD2 (5 bases). Per the germline V gene, CDR1 is MDHEN and CDR2 is SYDVKM. The CDR3 runs 13 residues. With 5 bases removed from V and 3 bases from J, the gap between germline ends came to 8 bases. CDR3 sequence (DNA): TGTGCCAGCAGTACCGGGATCTACAATGAGCAGTTCTTC. Translated: CASSTGIYNEQFF.

The chain links TRBV18 to TRBJ1-1; 9 positions agree with TRBD1. This CDR3 comprises 15 residues. Germline V gene lookup returns CDR1 KGHSH and CDR2 LQKENI. With V trimmed by 5 bases and J by 1 base, 5 bases remained unmatched. The CDR3 here is CASSGTGLANTEAFF. In DNA form, the CDR3 reads TGTGCCAGCTCAGGGACAGGGTTGGCGAACACTGAAGCTTTCTTT.

The chain is built from TRBV7-8 and TRBJ2-7; 10 bases agree with TRBD1. The CDR3 runs to 14 residues. Trimming removed 2 bases from V and 7 bases from J; junction bases left unmatched: 5. CDR1 and CDR2 from the germline V gene are SGHVS and FQNEAQ. CDR3 in DNA: TGTGCCAGCAGCTTAAGGACAGGGGGAGGAGAGCAGTACTTC. This codes for CASSLRTGGGEQYF.

The V call is TRBV4-1, the J call TRBJ1-1; TRBD1 matches at 8 bases. V lost 7 bases and J lost 2; bases outside the gene matches: 6. Germline CDR1 is MGHRA and CDR2 is YSYEKL. The length of the CDR3 is 14 residues. CDR3 nucleotides: TGCGCCAGCACCCGGACAGGGACAAACACTGAAGCTTTCTTT. Translation gives CASTRTGTNTEAFF.

The sample holds a few counts of this clone. This chain connects TRBV5-6 to TRBJ2-5; unclear D gene. The CDR3 runs 15 residues. V gave up 1 base and J gave up 0 bases, with 10 bases separating them. The germline V gene encodes CDR1 SGHDT and CDR2 YYEEEE. The CDR3 DNA follows: TGTGCCAGCAGCTTGTTAACCAGGAACCAAGAGACCCAGTACTTC. This sequence encodes CASSLLTRNQETQYF.

In this sample, this clone turned up a few times. The chain is built from TRBV7-3 and TRBJ2-2; D might be TRBD1 (5 bases). The CDR3 runs 16 residues. Trimming shortened V by 0 bases and J by 1 base, and 9 bases separated the two germline ends. Per germline, CDR1 SGHTA and CDR2 FQGTGA. The CDR3 spells CASSLTRTLNTGELFF. CDR3 DNA sequence: TGTGCCAGCAGCTTAACTAGGACACTGAACACCGGGGAGCTGTTTTTT.

This clone was counted a few times. This chain links TRBV4-1 with TRBJ2-2, with TRBD2 as a possible D gene (5 bases). The CDR3 runs to 18 residues. V lost 5 bases to trimming and J lost 6 bases, with 25 bases between them. Germline V gene data show CDR1 as MGHRA and CDR2 as YSYEKL. CDR3 sequence: CASSSSPTRLLGSGELFF. Here the CDR3 DNA reads TGCGCCAGCAGCTCAAGCCCAACGCGGTTACTAGGATCCGGGGAGCTGTTTTTT.

This clone appeared a few times. The chain joins TRBV4-3 to TRBJ2-7; 7 bases are shared with TRBD1. Trimming cost V 0 bases and J 3 bases; bases outside gene matches: 2. CDR3 length equals 14 residues. Germline assignment: CDR1 LGHNA and CDR2 YSLEER. The CDR3 sequence: CASSQDRQGYEQYF. DNA for the CDR3: TGCGCCAGCAGCCAAGATCGACAGGGCTACGAGCAGTACTTC.

The rearrangement links TRBV15 to TRBJ2-7; possible D gene TRBD1, 5 bases. Trimming stripped 2 bases from V and 4 bases from J, with 12 bases between. From germline, CDR1 is LNHNV and CDR2 YYDKDF (reference sequence). There are 14 residues in the CDR3. Here the CDR3 DNA reads TGTGCCACCAGCAGAACGGACACCACTTACGAGCAGTACTTC. It specifies CATSRTDTTYEQYF.

V gene TRBV10-3 combines with J gene TRBJ2-5, with 10 bases matching TRBD1. The CDR3 runs 13 residues. With V trimmed by 9 bases and J by 5 bases, 6 bases remained unmatched. In germline, CDR1 is ENHRY, CDR2 SYGVKD. Written as DNA, the CDR3 is TGTGCCATGAAACCGGGACAGGGGGAGACCCAGTACTTC. Translating gives CAMKPGQGETQYF.

The genes are TRBV19 and TRBJ2-1, with 8 bases lining up with TRBD2. This CDR3 has 16 amino acids. Per germline, CDR1 LNHDA and CDR2 SQIVND (reference sequence). The V segment lost 7 bases and the J segment 1 base; nucleotides outside the gene matches: 9. The CDR3 region is CASTPLAGHSYNEQFF. As DNA, the CDR3 is TGTGCCAGTACCCCTCTAGCGGGCCATTCCTACAATGAGCAGTTCTTC.